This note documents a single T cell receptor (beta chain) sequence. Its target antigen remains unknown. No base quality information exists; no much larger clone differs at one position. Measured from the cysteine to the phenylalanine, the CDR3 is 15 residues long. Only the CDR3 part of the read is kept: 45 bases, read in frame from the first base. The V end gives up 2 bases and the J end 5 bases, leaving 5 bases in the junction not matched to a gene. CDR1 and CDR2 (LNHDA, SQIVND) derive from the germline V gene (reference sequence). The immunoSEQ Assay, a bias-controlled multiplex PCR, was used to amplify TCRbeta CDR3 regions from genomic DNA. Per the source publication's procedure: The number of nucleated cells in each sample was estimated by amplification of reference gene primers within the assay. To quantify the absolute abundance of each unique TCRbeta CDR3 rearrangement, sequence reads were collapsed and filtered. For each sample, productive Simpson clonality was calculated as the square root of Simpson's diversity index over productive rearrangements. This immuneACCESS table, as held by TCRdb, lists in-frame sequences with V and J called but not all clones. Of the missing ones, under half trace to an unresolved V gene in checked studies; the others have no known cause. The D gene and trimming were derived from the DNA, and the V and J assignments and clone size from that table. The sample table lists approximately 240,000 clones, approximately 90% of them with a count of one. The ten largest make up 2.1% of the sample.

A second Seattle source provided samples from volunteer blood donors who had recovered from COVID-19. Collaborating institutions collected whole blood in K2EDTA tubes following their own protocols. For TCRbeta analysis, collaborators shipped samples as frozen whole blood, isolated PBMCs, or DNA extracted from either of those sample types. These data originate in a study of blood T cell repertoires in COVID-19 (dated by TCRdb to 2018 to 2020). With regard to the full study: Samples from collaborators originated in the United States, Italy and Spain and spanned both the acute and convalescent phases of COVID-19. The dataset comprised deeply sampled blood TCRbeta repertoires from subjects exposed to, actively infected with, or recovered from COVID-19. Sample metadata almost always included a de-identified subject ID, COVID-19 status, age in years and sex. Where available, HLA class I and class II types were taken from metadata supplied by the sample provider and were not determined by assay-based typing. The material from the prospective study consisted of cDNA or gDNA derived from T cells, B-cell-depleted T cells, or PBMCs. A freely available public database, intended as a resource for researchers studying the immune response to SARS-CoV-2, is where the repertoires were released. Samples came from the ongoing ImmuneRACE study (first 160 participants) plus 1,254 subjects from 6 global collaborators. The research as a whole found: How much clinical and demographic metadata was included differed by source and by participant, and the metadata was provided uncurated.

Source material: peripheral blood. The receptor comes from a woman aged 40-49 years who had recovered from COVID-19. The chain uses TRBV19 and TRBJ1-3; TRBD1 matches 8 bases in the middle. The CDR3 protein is CASSIPPGGRNTIYF. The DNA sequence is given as TGTGCCAGTAGTATACCCCCAGGGGGCCGAAACACCATATATTTT.